This paragraph reports one T cell receptor (beta chain). Germline lookup yields CDR1 DFQATT and CDR2 SNEGSKA (reference sequence). The CDR3 has 12 amino acids. The V gene lost 3 bases and the J gene lost 6 bases, with 12 bases spanning the gap. This sample is part of a study of blood T cell repertoires in COVID-19. Here immunoSEQ multiplex PCR was the method, and the copy in TCRdb shows in-frame clones only, minus some. In the table there are approximately 310,000 clones, roughly 88% of which are singletons. This receptor was obtained from a man aged 25 to 45 who had recovered from COVID-19. The sequenced material came from PBMCs or T cells enriched from blood (not recorded which). The chain combines TRBV20-1 with TRBJ2-7, with D unclear. CDR3 sequence (DNA): TGCAGTGCTAGTTTCAGGCTCGGCGAGCAGTACTTC. It translates to CSASFRLGEQYF.